The next 14 T cell receptor beta chains were all read from a single sample in a study of cytomegalovirus exposure and HLA in healthy donors. The PCR used 60 Vbeta and 13 Jbeta primers. Repertoires were generated with immunoSEQ multiplex PCR, while TCRdb's copy carries only in-frame clones and drops some. In the table there are roughly 200,000 clones, almost 85% of which are singletons. Specimen: PBMCs. The source of these receptors is a woman in her fifties or sixties in good health and CMV-seronegative.

This clone was counted a few times. The gene calls are TRBV11-2 and TRBJ2-1; tentatively, D is TRBD2 (6 bases). V was trimmed by 6 bases and J by 7 bases, leaving 13 bases between them. The CDR3 consists of 13 residues. Per germline, CDR1 SGHAT and CDR2 FQNNGV. DNA of the CDR3: TGTGCCAGCAGTAATCCGGAGGGGAATGAGCAGTTCTTC. Protein: CASSNPEGNEQFF. The variable domain in full, completed from reference TRBV11-2 and TRBJ2-1, reads EAGVAQSPRYKIIEKRQSVAFWCNPISGHATLYWYQQILGQGPKLLIQFQNNGVVDDSQLPKDRFSAERLKGVDSTLKIQPAKLEDSAVYLCASSNPEGNEQFFGPGTRLTVL.

The DNA for the CDR3 is TGTGCCAGCACCGTGGACAGGGCATCCTACAATGAGCAGTTCTTC. Translation gives CASTVDRASYNEQFF. This chain uses TRBV5-6 with TRBJ2-1, with 8 bases identical to TRBD1. V lost 6 bases, J lost 1 base, and 6 bases stayed unmatched. From germline, CDR1 is SGHDT and CDR2 YYEEEE. This CDR3 has 15 amino acids.

The chain links TRBV7-8 to TRBJ1-5, with 9 bases matching TRBD1. The germline gives CDR1 SGHVS, CDR2 FQNEAQ. The CDR3 runs to 17 residues. The V segment lost 1 base and the J segment 0 bases; nucleotides outside the gene matches: 4. The CDR3 here is CASSLGRTGASNQPQHF. The CDR3 coding sequence is TGTGCCAGCAGCTTAGGAAGGACAGGGGCTAGCAATCAGCCCCAGCATTTT.

The CDR3 is CASSFGQGDSNTEAFF. The CDR3 DNA sequence: TGTGCCAGCAGCTTTGGACAGGGAGATTCGAACACTGAAGCTTTCTTT. The chain recombines TRBV5-5 with TRBJ1-1, with 8 bases matching TRBD1. V dropped 2 bases and J dropped 1; count of bases not matched to a gene: 7. CDR1 is SGHKS, CDR2 YYEKEE, per germline (reference sequence). The CDR3 is made up of 16 amino acids.

V gene TRBV28 combines with J gene TRBJ2-1, with 8 bases lining up with TRBD2. Germline loops: CDR1 MDHEN, CDR2 SYDVKM. Trimming cost V 6 bases and J 4 bases; bases outside gene matches: 11. This CDR3 contains 16 residues. CDR3 residues: CASRLRREDVYNEQFF. CDR3 DNA sequence: TGTGCCAGCAGGCTGAGGCGGGAGGACGTTTACAATGAGCAGTTCTTC.

The chain couples TRBV5-4 to TRBJ1-1, with 7 bases lining up with TRBD1. The CDR3 has 14 amino acids. CDR1 and CDR2 (germline): SGHNT, YYREEE (reference sequence). The junction had 1 base not matched to a gene; V was cut back by 1 base and J by 1 base. DNA for the CDR3: TGTGCCAGCAGCTTGACAGGGGCGAACACTGAAGCTTTCTTT. Protein sequence: CASSLTGANTEAFF.

The chain combines TRBV4-3 with TRBJ2-7; 8 bases are a match to TRBD1. The CDR3 covers 16 residues. CDR1 is LGHNA, CDR2 YSLEER, per germline. The V segment lost 4 bases and the J segment 1 base; nucleotides outside the gene matches: 9. Written as DNA, the CDR3 is TGCGCCAGCAGCCCAGTAAGGACAGGGAATTCCTACGAGCAGTACTTC. It yields the protein CASSPVRTGNSYEQYF.

The chain combines TRBV7-2 with TRBJ2-3, with 9 bases fitting TRBD2. This CDR3 has 15 residues. Losses at the gene ends were 3 bases for V and 6 bases for J; bases not matched to a gene: 7. Germline V gene lookup returns CDR1 SGHTA and CDR2 FQGNSA. CDR3: CASSFISGSSDTQYF. CDR3 nucleotide sequence: TGTGCCAGCAGCTTTATTAGCGGGAGTTCGGATACGCAGTATTTT.

CDR3 residues: CASSYDRASYGYTF. CDR3 sequence (DNA): TGTGCCAGCAGTTACGACAGGGCATCTTATGGCTACACCTTC. V usage is TRBV6-5 and J usage is TRBJ1-2; 7 bases are shared with TRBD1. The CDR3 sequence is 14 residues long. Trimming took 2 bases from V and 5 from J; bases not matched to a gene: 5. Germline V gene data show CDR1 as MNHEY and CDR2 as SVGAGI.

The rearrangement joins TRBV5-1 to TRBJ2-7; TRBD2 might be the D (6 bases). The CDR3 is made up of 14 amino acids. Germline V gives CDR1 SGHRS, CDR2 YFSETQ. Trimming removed 3 bases from V and 2 bases from J, with 12 bases in between. CDR3 protein: CASSSRDFPYEQYF. CDR3 bases: TGCGCCAGCAGCTCCAGGGACTTTCCCTACGAGCAGTACTTC.

The V call is TRBV9, the J call TRBJ2-2; D not resolved. The CDR3 length is 15 residues. Germline values: CDR1 SGDLS, CDR2 YYNGEE. Trimming removed 1 base at V and 4 bases at J, with 11 bases between. The CDR3 nucleotides read TGTGCCAGCAGCGTACAGACACATCCCACCGGGGAGCTGTTTTTT. The encoded protein is CASSVQTHPTGELFF.

The rearrangement links TRBV5-4 to TRBJ2-5; 7 bases fit TRBD2. The CDR3 has 17 amino acids. V lost 0 bases, J lost 0 bases, and 8 bases stayed unmatched. Germline V gene data show CDR1 as SGHNT and CDR2 as YYREEE (reference sequence). The CDR3 here is CASSLAGGSGHQETQYF. The CDR3 DNA follows: TGTGCCAGCAGCTTGGCCGGGGGTAGCGGGCACCAAGAGACCCAGTACTTC.

This sequence joins TRBV7-6 and TRBJ1-6, with TRBD1 matching over 11 bases. The CDR3 is 15 residues long. Germline assignment: CDR1 SGHVS and CDR2 FNYEAQ. Trimming cost V 5 bases and J 9 bases; bases outside gene matches: 6. This CDR3 is CASSVGTGGGSPLHF. The CDR3 DNA is TGTGCCAGCAGCGTCGGGACAGGGGGTGGTTCACCCCTCCACTTT.

The chain has TRBV19 and TRBJ1-5, with D possibly being TRBD1 (5 bases). CDR1 is LNHDA and CDR2 is SQIVND in the germline V gene (reference sequence). V was cut by 2 bases and J by 4 bases, with 12 bases left in between. This CDR3 region has 15 residues. CDR3 nucleotides: TGTGCCAGTAGTATAACGGCAGGGAGGAATCAGCCCCAGCATTTT. It translates to CASSITAGRNQPQHF.